Below are 3 T cell receptor beta chains sequenced from a single sample in a study of tumor-infiltrating lymphocytes in localized non-small cell lung cancer. Here immunoSEQ multiplex PCR was the method, and the copy in TCRdb shows in-frame clones only, minus some. This sample carries some 6,000 clones, 81% of them seen once, and the ten largest clones take about a tenth. The sequenced sample was lung tumor tissue. The receptors derive from a human donor with non-small cell lung cancer.

The J gene is TRBJ1-1, the V gene TRBV20-1; D might be TRBD1 (6 bases). The ends were cut back, 5 bases at V and 5 bases at J, with 9 bases in the middle. Germline CDR1 DFQATT, CDR2 SNEGSKA (reference sequence). This CDR3 contains 11 residues. CDR3: CSASGATEAFF. The CDR3 nucleotides read TGCAGTGCTTCAGGGGCAACTGAAGCTTTCTTT.

V is TRBV2 and J is TRBJ2-1, with TRBD2 matching over 8 bases. Germline V gives CDR1 SNHLY, CDR2 FYNNEI. The CDR3 extends over 16 amino acids. After removal of 3 bases from V and 8 bases from J, the junction contained 12 bases not matched to a gene. CDR3: CASSDRTSLSVHEQFF. DNA of the CDR3: TGTGCCAGCAGTGACCGGACTAGCTTAAGCGTCCATGAGCAGTTCTTC.

The V gene is TRBV11-2, the J gene TRBJ1-3; 8 positions match TRBD1. The V and J ends lost 3 bases and 2 bases, in that order; junction bases with no gene match: 12. The germline V gene encodes CDR1 SGHAT and CDR2 FQNNGV. The CDR3 loop spans 18 amino acids. The DNA of the CDR3 is TGTGCCAGCAGCTTCGAATCTAACAGGGGGGTAACTGGAAACACCATATATTTT. It translates to CASSFESNRGVTGNTIYF.